These T cell receptor beta chains were read from a single sample in a study of shared clonotypes between healthy human individuals. TCRdb keeps only in-frame clones here, not all; method: immunoSEQ multiplex PCR. The table records some 2,500,000 clones, approximately 93% of them present only once. The sample taken for sequencing was naive CD4+ T cells from PBMCs. All receptors derive from a man between 18 and 29 years old in good health. Some clones in this sample may be carry-over from other donors' samples. The CDR3 runs from the conserved cysteine through the conserved F or W. The D gene is left open where the match is weak. Clone sizes are given selectively: once, few, many, or a class where the clone is expanded.

D: .
V: TRBV28
size: .
J: TRBJ2-1
CDR3: CASSLWTEQFF
DNA: TGTGCCAGCAGTTTATGGACTGAGCAGTTCTTC

D: TRBD1
V: TRBV5-6
size: .
J: TRBJ2-7
CDR3: CASSFGDRDRSGYEQYF
DNA: TGTGCCAGCAGCTTTGGGGACAGGGACCGATCGGGCTACGAGCAGTACTTC

D: TRBD1
V: TRBV9
size: once
J: TRBJ1-1
CDR3: CASSMGQGLVFTEAFF
DNA: TGTGCCAGCAGCATGGGACAGGGATTAGTATTCACTGAAGCTTTCTTT

D: .
V: TRBV4-1
size: .
J: TRBJ2-2
CDR3: CASSQGGQLGRQTGELFF
DNA: TGCGCCAGCAGCCAAGGAGGACAGTTGGGAAGACAGACCGGGGAGCTGTTTTTT

D: TRBD1
V: TRBV2
size: .
J: TRBJ2-3
CDR3: CASSDRDGTDTQYF
DNA: TGTGCCAGCAGCGACAGGGATGGCACAGATACGCAGTATTTT

D: .
V: TRBV5-4
size: .
J: TRBJ2-6
CDR3: CAGTSLYSGANVLTF
DNA: TGTGCCGGCACTTCTTTATACTCTGGGGCCAACGTCCTGACTTTC

D: .
V: TRBV20-1
size: .
J: TRBJ1-1
CDR3: CKGGGKGEAFF
DNA: TGCAAGGGGGGCGGTAAAGGTGAAGCTTTCTTT

D: .
V: TRBV28
size: .
J: TRBJ1-2
CDR3: CASSAELYGYTF
DNA: TGTGCCAGCAGTGCGGAGCTATATGGCTACACCTTC

D: .
V: TRBV4-3
size: .
J: TRBJ2-7
CDR3: CASSQDPAGTQHYEQYF
DNA: TGCGCCAGCAGCCAAGATCCCGCCGGGACGCAGCACTACGAGCAGTACTTC

D: TRBD2
V: TRBV28
size: .
J: TRBJ2-5
CDR3: CASSPSGSRKTQYF
DNA: TGTGCCAGCAGTCCGAGCGGGAGCAGGAAGACCCAGTACTTC

D: TRBD2
V: TRBV29-1
size: .
J: TRBJ2-1
CDR3: CSVERGKRGSYNEQFF
DNA: TGCAGCGTTGAGAGGGGCAAGCGGGGCTCCTACAATGAGCAGTTCTTC

D: .
V: TRBV7-2
size: .
J: TRBJ2-7
CDR3: CASSLVNYEQYF
DNA: TGTGCCAGCAGCTTAGTGAATTACGAGCAGTACTTC

D: TRBD2
V: TRBV5-1
size: .
J: TRBJ2-1
CDR3: CASNLAGARGSYNEQFF
DNA: TGCGCCAGCAACCTAGCGGGAGCAAGGGGCTCCTACAATGAGCAGTTCTTC

D: TRBD1
V: TRBV28
size: .
J: TRBJ1-4
CDR3: CASSFDRVIEKLFF
DNA: TGTGCCAGCAGTTTTGACAGGGTGATTGAAAAACTGTTTTTT

D: .
V: TRBV10-3
size: .
J: TRBJ2-1
CDR3: CAIRDPPNEQFF
DNA: TGTGCCATCCGGGATCCACCAAATGAGCAGTTCTTC

D: TRBD2
V: TRBV6-5
size: .
J: TRBJ2-7
CDR3: CASSPGLAGYEQYF
DNA: TGTGCCAGCAGCCCGGGACTAGCGGGTTACGAGCAGTACTTC

D: TRBD2
V: TRBV18
size: .
J: TRBJ2-5
CDR3: CASSDFRTSEETQYF
DNA: TGTGCCAGCTCAGACTTCCGGACTAGCGAAGAGACCCAGTACTTC